These 4 T cell receptor beta chains originate from one sample sequenced in a study of blood T cell repertoires in COVID-19. Produced via immunoSEQ multiplex PCR; TCRdb's table is partial and in-frame only. This table holds 250,000 or so clones, about 88% found once. Input material: peripheral blood. These receptors were obtained from a woman aged 55 to 70 with COVID-19, enrolled during active disease.

The chain joins TRBV5-1 to TRBJ2-5; TRBD1 matches 8 bases. Germline V gene sequence: CDR1 SGHRS, CDR2 YFSETQ. This CDR3 contains 14 residues. Losses at the gene ends were 5 bases for V and 5 bases for J; bases not matched to a gene: 8. The CDR3 region is CASRGSTGGETQYF. Here the CDR3 DNA reads TGCGCCAGCAGGGGCTCCACAGGGGGGGAGACCCAGTACTTC.

The chain employs TRBV7-8 and TRBJ2-2; 9 nucleotides agree with TRBD1. CDR1 is SGHVS and CDR2 is FQNEAQ in the germline V gene. The CDR3 consists of 17 residues. Germline trimming cut 2 bases from V and 3 bases from J; bases unmatched to any gene: 7. CDR3 in amino acids: CASSLLPGQGYTGELFF. DNA of the CDR3: TGTGCCAGCAGCTTATTACCGGGACAGGGATACACCGGGGAGCTGTTTTTT.

The chain recombines TRBV29-1 with TRBJ2-1; 9 bases align to TRBD1. Germline CDR1 SQVTM, CDR2 ANQGSEA. J was trimmed by 3 bases and V by 7 bases; bases with no gene match: 10. The CDR3 is 15 residues long. The CDR3 bases are TGCAGCGGCACCCAACCGGGACAGGGCTACAATGAGCAGTTCTTC. It translates to CSGTQPGQGYNEQFF.

V usage is TRBV9 and J usage is TRBJ2-7; tentatively, D is TRBD2 (6 bases). Trimming took off 4 bases at V and 2 bases at J, with 19 bases between the two ends. The CDR3 spans 16 residues. CDR1 SGDLS and CDR2 YYNGEE come from the germline V gene. Here the CDR3 DNA reads TGTGCCAGCAGCCCCCGAGGGCCCGCGGGACCCTACGAGCAGTACTTC. Its translation is CASSPRGPAGPYEQYF.